Listed here are 3 T cell receptor beta chains from one sample, sequenced in a study of shared clonotypes between healthy human individuals. Assay used: immunoSEQ multiplex PCR; TCRdb lists only in-frame clones, some missing. This sample has about 500,000 clones, with roughly 80% found just once. Sequencing input: PBMCs. All receptors come from a woman in her 40s in good health. Some clones in this sample may be carry-over from other donors' samples.

There are a few counts of this clone. A much larger clonotype is one base distant, so this may be a read error. The genes are TRBV19 and TRBJ1-5; no clear D. Per germline, CDR1 LNHDA and CDR2 SQIVND (reference sequence). The CDR3 contains 15 residues. The CDR3 protein is CASSTPQGSNQPRHF. In DNA form, the CDR3 reads TGTGCCAGTAGTACGCCCCAAGGTAGCAATCAGCCCCGGCATTTT.

The chain links TRBV5-1 to TRBJ2-7; 8 bases are a match to TRBD2. The V gene end was trimmed by 0 bases and the J gene end by 0 bases; junction bases not matched to a gene: 8. CDR3 length: 17 amino acids. In germline, CDR1 is SGHRS, CDR2 YFSETQ. In nucleotides, the CDR3 is TGCGCCAGCAGCTTGGGTTCTAGCGGGCGCTTCTCCTACGAGCAGTACTTC. Translated: CASSLGSSGRFSYEQYF.

Only one count was recorded for this clone. A far larger clone lies a single base away; this is likely a read error. The V gene is TRBV5-1, the J gene TRBJ2-5, with D perhaps matching TRBD2 (7 bases). The germline gives CDR1 SGHRS, CDR2 YFSETQ. CDR3 length: 14 residues. V was trimmed by 6 bases and J by 5 bases, leaving 17 bases between them. The DNA for the CDR3 is TGCGCCAGCAACTCTGCGGGGGCGAAGGAGACCCAGTACTTC. This codes for CASNSAGAKETQYF.